This T cell receptor beta chain was recorded in a study of blood T cell repertoires in COVID-19. Study-wide context: Samples of COVID-19 (acute and convalescent) were obtained from the United States, Italy and Spain. From T cells, B-cell-depleted T cells, or PBMCs came the material, which was cDNA or gDNA.

V gave up 4 bases and J gave up 8 bases, with 15 bases separating them. The length of the CDR3 is 13 residues. Per the germline V gene, CDR1 is LNHNV and CDR2 is YYDKDF (reference sequence). Study processing details: The authors estimated nucleated cell counts from reference gene primer amplification. Clones were sequenced by immunoSEQ multiplex PCR, and TCRdb holds only the in-frame ones, with some missing. The V and J calls and the clone size are those of that table, but D and trimming were determined from the DNA. The sample records 100,000 to 150,000 clones, roughly 84% being singletons. The chain joins TRBV15 to TRBJ2-7; D not certain. The sequenced sample consisted of peripheral blood. The receptor was derived from a woman aged 80 or older with acute or convalescent COVID-19. CDR3 region: CATSTGRGRQQYF. The CDR3 DNA is TGTGCCACCAGCACTGGAAGAGGCCGCCAGCAGTACTTC.